These 2 T cell receptor beta chains share one sample of origin, sequenced in a study of cytomegalovirus exposure and HLA in healthy donors. Produced via immunoSEQ multiplex PCR; TCRdb's table is partial and in-frame only. The sample records about 110,000 clones, approximately 91% being singletons. The sample comprised PBMCs. These receptors all come from a woman in her late teens or twenties in good health and CMV-seronegative.

The CDR3 region is CASSQDVQAPNEKLFF. The CDR3 DNA reads as TGCGCCAGCAGCCAAGATGTGCAGGCTCCTAATGAAAAACTGTTTTTT. V gene TRBV4-3 combines with J gene TRBJ1-4; D uncertain. CDR3 length equals 16 residues. CDR1 is LGHNA, CDR2 YSLEER, per germline. The V gene lost 0 bases and the J gene lost 3 bases, with 11 bases spanning the gap.

This clone has just one count. V gene TRBV5-4 combines with J gene TRBJ2-7; TRBD2 matches at 10 bases. Germline V gene data show CDR1 as SGHNT and CDR2 as YYREEE (reference sequence). The CDR3 runs 17 residues. The ends lost 5 bases at V and 5 bases at J; junction bases unmatched: 16. The CDR3 DNA reads as TGTGCCAGCAGTTCCATGGGGGCTAGCGGGAGTTATCACGAGCAGTACTTC. It translates to CASSSMGASGSYHEQYF.